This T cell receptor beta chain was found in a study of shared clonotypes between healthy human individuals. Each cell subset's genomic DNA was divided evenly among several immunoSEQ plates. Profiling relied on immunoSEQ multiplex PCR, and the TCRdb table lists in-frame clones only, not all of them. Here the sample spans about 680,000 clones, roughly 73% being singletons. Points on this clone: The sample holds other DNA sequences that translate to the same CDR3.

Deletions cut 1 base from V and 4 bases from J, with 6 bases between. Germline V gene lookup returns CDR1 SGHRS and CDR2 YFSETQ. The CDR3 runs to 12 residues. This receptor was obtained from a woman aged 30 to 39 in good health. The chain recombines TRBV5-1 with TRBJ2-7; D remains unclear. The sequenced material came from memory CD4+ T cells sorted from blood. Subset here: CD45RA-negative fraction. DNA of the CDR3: TGCGCCAGCAGCTTGCTCGGATACGAGCAGTACTTC. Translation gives CASSLLGYEQYF.